The 4 T cell receptor beta chains presented below share a single source sample, sequenced in a study of response to subunit inactivated influenza vaccine. A single record per CDR3 protein comes from TCRdb applying MiXCR to the RT-PCR reads. The data hold some 540,000 distinct CDR3 sequences, with roughly 23% observed a single time. These data also featured in a second study, about T cells expressing NK-cell markers. That report notes: UMIs were included in TCR beta cDNA generated by 5'RACE template switching.

Sample: CD4+ T cells sorted from PBMCs, taken about 11 days after vaccination. These receptors all come from a man aged 50 or older who received an inactivated influenza vaccine.

The CDR3 is CASSFPGLAVYYEQYF. CDR3 in DNA: TGTGCCAGCAGTTTCCCCGGACTAGCGGTATACTACGAGCAGTACTTC. The rearrangement joins TRBV28 to TRBJ2-7; 10 nucleotides agree with TRBD2. V was clipped by 3 bases and J by 3 bases; unmatched bases: 8. Germline V gene lookup returns CDR1 MDHEN and CDR2 SYDVKM. The CDR3 has 16 residues. Using reference TRBV28 and TRBJ2-7 for the parts outside the CDR3, the full variable domain is DVKVTQSSRYLVKRTGEKVFLECVQDMDHENMFWYRQDPGLGLRLIYFSYDVKMKEKGDIPEGYSVSREKKERFSLILESASTNQTSMYLCASSFPGLAVYYEQYFGPGTRLTVT.

The chain employs TRBV5-4 and TRBJ1-6, with 9 bases aligning to TRBD1. Germline trimming cut 0 bases from V and 7 bases from J; bases unmatched to any gene: 8. The germline CDR1 and CDR2 sequences are SGHNT and YYREEE (reference sequence). The CDR3 has 17 amino acids. CDR3: CASSLGGQGFRNSPLHF. DNA of the CDR3: TGTGCCAGCAGCTTGGGGGGACAGGGTTTCCGCAATTCACCCCTCCACTTT.

The chain has TRBV28 and TRBJ2-3; weak D call: TRBD2 (5 bases). There are 12 residues in the CDR3. Germline loops: CDR1 MDHEN, CDR2 SYDVKM. Trimming removed 6 bases at V and 6 bases at J, with 10 bases between. The CDR3 loop is CASSAQRDTQYF. The CDR3 DNA is TGTGCCAGCAGCGCACAGCGGGATACGCAGTATTTT.

V usage is TRBV30 and J usage is TRBJ2-1; 8 bases agree with TRBD1. Germline V gene lookup returns CDR1 GTSNPN and CDR2 SVGIG (reference sequence). The CDR3 is 12 residues long. The CDR3: CAGRTGYNEQFF. In DNA form, the CDR3 reads TGTGCTGGGCGGACAGGGTACAATGAGCAGTTCTTC.